A single sample gave rise to the 7 T cell receptor beta chains below, sequenced in a study of patients and donors after allogeneic stem cell transplantation. MiXCR was run by TCRdb on the RT-PCR reads, yielding one entry per CDR3 protein. The sample includes around 150,000 distinct CDR3 sequences, roughly two fifths of them seen just once. The sequenced sample was blood, either unsorted or a sorted T cell fraction (not recorded which). The receptors here all came from a human donor who was either an allogeneic HSCT recipient or a stem cell or donor lymphocyte infusion donor (not recorded which). It is not recorded whose cells these are; they may come from a transplant donor.

This clonotype was detected a few times. The chain links TRBV13 to TRBJ2-2; no clear D. Trimming removed 5 bases from V and 7 bases from J, with 14 bases in between. CDR3 size: 14 residues. The germline CDR1 and CDR2 sequences are PRHDT and FYEKMQ (reference sequence). The CDR3 spells CASSNNVVGGELFF. The CDR3 bases are TGTGCCAGCAGCAATAACGTCGTGGGCGGGGAGCTGTTTTTT.

This clonotype has just a few counts. V and J are TRBV7-9 and TRBJ1-4; D is unclear. The ends were cut back, 1 base at V and 5 bases at J, with 11 bases in the middle. Per the germline V gene, CDR1 is SEHNR and CDR2 is FQNEAQ (reference sequence). This CDR3 contains 15 residues. The CDR3 region has the DNA TGTGCCAGCAGCTTAGGGCAGGAGCCGAATGAAAAACTGTTTTTT. Protein product: CASSLGQEPNEKLFF.

This clonotype was detected a few times. V and J are TRBV2 and TRBJ1-3, with D hard to call. Trimming pared 4 bases from V and 4 bases from J, leaving 8 bases between. There are 13 residues in the CDR3. Germline lookup yields CDR1 SNHLY and CDR2 FYNNEI. The CDR3 DNA reads TGTGCCAGCAGTGGAGGTCGGGGAAACACCATATATTTT. Protein product: CASSGGRGNTIYF.

The rearrangement uses TRBV20-1 and TRBJ1-2; D perhaps matches TRBD1 (5 bases). V was shortened by 4 bases and J by 8 bases, with 14 bases between the two germline ends. The CDR3 extends over 12 amino acids. Germline V gene data show CDR1 as DFQATT and CDR2 as SNEGSKA (reference sequence). The CDR3 spells CSATGTVGGYTF. CDR3 nucleotide sequence: TGCAGTGCTACTGGGACTGTGGGAGGCTACACCTTC.

The chain employs TRBV28 and TRBJ2-5, with D possibly being TRBD2 (5 bases). CDR1 is MDHEN and CDR2 is SYDVKM in the germline V gene. Trimming removed 8 bases from V and 2 bases from J, with 12 bases in between. The CDR3 spans 13 residues. This chain's CDR3 is CASSIGGQETQYF. The DNA for the CDR3 is TGTGCCAGCTCGATTGGCGGGCAAGAGACCCAGTACTTC.

This rearrangement joins TRBV12-3 or TRBV12-4 to TRBJ1-2; D is undetermined. This CDR3 has 15 residues. V lost 3 bases, J lost 3 bases, and 14 bases lay in between. CDR3 DNA sequence: TGTGCCAGCAGTTTCGGTGCCCGCAGACACTATGGCTACACCTTC. Its protein is CASSFGARRHYGYTF.

About this clonotype: In this CDR3 the conserved last residue, phenylalanine or tryptophan, is missing, so a read error is likely. The chain combines TRBV28 with TRBJ2-3; D may be TRBD2 (7 bases). Germline CDR1 is MDHEN and CDR2 is SYDVKM. Trimming removed 2 bases from V and 6 bases from J, with 21 bases in between. This CDR3 region has 17 residues. The CDR3, as DNA: TGTGCCAGCAGTTTAAGGTCCGGGGGGCCCGGGTGGGATACGCAGTATTTG. Translating gives CASSLRSGGPGWDTQYL.